These 4 T cell receptor beta chains came from one sample sequenced in a study of shared clonotypes between healthy human individuals. Sequencing was performed with immunoSEQ multiplex PCR; in TCRdb, only in-frame clones are kept and a portion is missing. The sample includes about 1.1 million clones, approximately 78% seen only once; the top ten take 0.4% to 0.55%. Sequenced sample: memory CD4+ T cells from PBMCs. Stated subset: CD45RA-negative fraction. These TCRs come from a man younger than 35 in good health. Some clones in this sample may be carry-over from other donors' samples.

The rearrangement links TRBV4-2 to TRBJ2-3; weak D call: TRBD1 (5 bases). With 0 bases removed from V and 3 bases from J, the gap between germline ends came to 16 bases. Germline V gene lookup returns CDR1 LGHNA and CDR2 YNFKEQ. The CDR3 spans 17 residues. The CDR3 reads CASSQDWSAGMTDTQYF. CDR3 coding DNA: TGTGCCAGCAGCCAAGATTGGTCGGCAGGGATGACAGATACGCAGTATTTT.

This clone was recorded only once. The CDR3 region is CASSLGGGSQPQHF. CDR3 sequence (DNA): TGTGCCAGCAGCTTGGGCGGGGGTAGTCAGCCCCAGCATTTT. The V call is TRBV7-9, the J call TRBJ1-5, with a tentative D call TRBD1 (5 bases). With 3 bases removed from V and 6 bases from J, the gap between germline ends came to 12 bases. Germline CDR1 is SEHNR and CDR2 is FQNEAQ (reference sequence). The CDR3 runs to 14 residues.

The V and J genes are TRBV28 and TRBJ1-2, with D possibly matching TRBD1 (5 bases). CDR3 length equals 13 residues. V was cut by 3 bases and J by 8 bases, with 13 bases left in between. Germline V gene data show CDR1 as MDHEN and CDR2 as SYDVKM. The CDR3 DNA reads TGTGCCAGCAGTTTGGAAGGGACGAGAGGCTACACCTTC. It yields the protein CASSLEGTRGYTF.

CDR3: CASSLASGLLRNEQYF. CDR3 nucleotides: TGTGCCAGCAGCTTAGCTTCGGGACTCCTGAGGAACGAGCAGTACTTC. This sequence joins TRBV11-2 and TRBJ2-7, with a weak D call TRBD2 (6 bases). Germline CDR1 and CDR2: SGHAT and FQNNGV. The germline V and J ends were trimmed by 1 base and 5 bases, with 18 bases remaining between them. CDR3 length: 16 amino acids.